The present T cell receptor beta chain was sequenced within a study of cytomegalovirus exposure and HLA in healthy donors. Findings of the study overall: Later, an analysis found that TCR clusters from the first cohort tended to co-occur in the 130 or so validation repertoires. Among TCR sequences, most were rare, though some public TCRs appeared in many donors.

Data came from immunoSEQ multiplex PCR; TCRdb stores just in-frame clones and leaves some out. The profile covers a few hundred thousand clones, with 86% appearing a single time and 0.8% to 0.85% taken by the ten largest. Turning to this clone: Its antigen is undetermined.

The 120-subject validation cohort, separate from the approximately 670-subject first cohort, included the donors. The length of the CDR3 is 15 residues. Germline loops: CDR1 SGHNT, CDR2 YYREEE (reference sequence). The V and J ends lost 2 bases and 6 bases respectively, with 18 bases between them. This sequence was found in a young woman in good health and CMV-seronegative. The sequenced sample was PBMCs. The genes are TRBV5-4 and TRBJ2-7; D is possibly TRBD2 (6 bases). The CDR3 protein is CASSFLGRDLTEQYF. CDR3 coding DNA: TGTGCCAGCAGCTTTTTAGGGCGGGACCTAACCGAGCAGTACTTC. Complete variable domain (other parts from reference TRBV5-4 and TRBJ2-7): ETGVTQSPTHLIKTRGQQVTLRCSSQSGHNTVSWYQQALGQGPQFIFQYYREEENGRGNFPPRFSGLQFPNYSSELNVNALELDDSALYLCASSFLGRDLTEQYFGPGTRLTVT.